The 21 T cell receptor beta chains presented below share a single source sample, sequenced in a study of CD8 T cells in ankylosing spondylitis (dated by TCRdb to about 2017). Libraries were constructed by 5' RACE. Sequencing was performed on an Illumina HiSeq 2500. In-frame beta chains were kept once TCRdb had trimmed the public reads at Q25 with fastp and called clones with MiXCR. Identical CDR3 protein sequences are pooled into one entry, listed with their most common genes and DNA. The sample contains around 180,000 distinct CDR3 sequences, approximately 13% of them found a single time. More than 9.5% of the sample goes to the ten largest clones. The sequenced sample was blood, either unsorted or a sorted T cell fraction (not recorded which). Every receptor here comes from a female donor with ankylosing spondylitis or in good health (not recorded which).

This clonotype was recorded at least ten times. The chain links TRBV5-5 to TRBJ1-2; D is ambiguous. V was clipped by 1 base and J by 8 bases, with 9 bases between them. In germline, CDR1 is SGHKS, CDR2 YYEKEE (reference sequence). The CDR3 has 12 residues. Here the CDR3 DNA reads TGTGCCAGCAGCTTGTCCGGGGAAGGCTACACCTTC. Its protein is CASSLSGEGYTF.

This clonotype appeared many times. The chain links TRBV5-1 to TRBJ2-1, with 9 bases that match TRBD2. The junction had 11 bases not matched to a gene; V was cut back by 5 bases and J by 8 bases. Looked up from germline, CDR1 is SGHRS and CDR2 is YFSETQ. This CDR3 has 15 amino acids. Here the CDR3 DNA reads TGCGCCAGCAGGTTAGCGCCTAGCGGGACCGATGAGCAGTTCTTC. Protein: CASRLAPSGTDEQFF. The whole variable domain, filled in from reference TRBV5-1 and TRBJ2-1, reads KAGVTQTPRYLIKTRGQQVTLSCSPISGHRSVSWYQQTPGQGLQFLFEYFSETQRNKGNFPGRFSGRQFSNSRSEMNVSTLELGDSALYLCASRLAPSGTDEQFFGPGTRLTVL.

This clonotype was seen repeatedly, ten times or more. V usage is TRBV4-3 and J usage is TRBJ2-3, with 13 nucleotides matching TRBD2. Germline V gene lookup returns CDR1 LGHNA and CDR2 YSLEER. The ends lost 0 bases at V and 7 bases at J; junction bases unmatched: 4. This CDR3 contains 16 residues. This CDR3 is CASSQDGLAGVNTQYF. The CDR3 bases are TGCGCCAGCAGCCAAGATGGACTAGCGGGAGTGAATACGCAGTATTTT.

The rearrangement links TRBV4-3 to TRBJ2-5; possible D gene TRBD2, 6 bases. Germline V gene data show CDR1 as LGHNA and CDR2 as YSLEER. With 0 bases removed from V and 2 bases from J, the gap between germline ends came to 13 bases. CDR3 length equals 16 residues. CDR3 residues: CASSQDLSGVQETQYF. CDR3 DNA: TGCGCCAGCAGCCAAGATCTGTCGGGGGTTCAAGAGACCCAGTACTTC.

This clonotype was detected many times. The chain carries TRBV5-6 and TRBJ2-7, with TRBD1 matching 8 bases. From germline, CDR1 is SGHDT and CDR2 YYEEEE. The junction had 7 bases not matched to a gene; V was cut back by 4 bases and J by 1 base. CDR3 size: 15 residues. Here the CDR3 DNA reads TGTGCCAGCAGCACCACTGGACAGGGATCCTACGAGCAGTACTTC. Amino acids: CASSTTGQGSYEQYF.

J is TRBJ2-2 and V is TRBV11-2; D could derive from TRBD1 or TRBD2 (7 bases each). V was shortened by 4 bases and J by 6 bases, with 12 bases between the two germline ends. The germline gives CDR1 SGHAT, CDR2 FQNNGV. This CDR3 region has 14 residues. CDR3 sequence (DNA): TGTGCCAGCAGCTGGGGGGGGACAGCCGGGGAGCTGTTTTTT. Translated: CASSWGGTAGELFF.

This chain joins TRBV20-1 and TRBJ2-7; 7 bases line up with TRBD1. CDR1 DFQATT and CDR2 SNEGSKA come from the germline V gene (reference sequence). This CDR3 has 11 amino acids. V lost 3 bases to trimming and J lost 9 bases; unmatched junction nucleotides: 5. The CDR3, as DNA: TGCAGTGCTAGGACAGGGACGGGGCAGTACTTC. It specifies CSARTGTGQYF.

A word on this clonotype: Given a much more abundant clone one base away, this may be a read error. J is TRBJ1-5 and V is TRBV6-2 or TRBV6-3, with D unclear. Germline CDR1 reads MNHEY; CDR2 reads SVGEGT. CDR3 length: 12 amino acids. The V end was cut by 6 bases, the J end by 10 bases, with 13 bases between. The CDR3 spells CASRKEWSPQHF. The CDR3, as DNA: TGTGCCAGCAGAAAGGAATGGAGCCCCCAGCATTTT.

To note about this clonotype: A single base separates this from a much larger clone, so it may be a read error. The CDR3 bases are TGTGCCAGCAGCCTTCCTGGGAAAGAGACCCAGTACTTC. As protein: CASSLPGKETQYF. The genes are TRBV5-5 and TRBJ2-5; D gene uncertain. There are 13 residues in the CDR3. The ends were cut back, 4 bases at V and 3 bases at J, with 10 bases in the middle. Germline V lookup: CDR1 SGHKS, CDR2 YYEKEE (reference sequence).

This clonotype was seen ten or more times. The chain links TRBV29-1 to TRBJ1-1; the D gene is possibly TRBD1 (6 bases). The germline CDR1 and CDR2 sequences are SQVTM and ANQGSEA. The CDR3 runs 14 residues. With 7 bases removed from V and 6 bases from J, the gap between germline ends came to 21 bases. CDR3 nucleotides: TGCAGCGGTTGGAAGGGGGGTGGGTCCCCTGAAGCTTTCTTT. Its translation is CSGWKGGGSPEAFF.

This clonotype came up a few times. The chain employs TRBV20-1 and TRBJ2-4, with D possibly being TRBD2 (7 bases). The V end lost 5 bases, the J end lost 4 bases, and 15 bases lay between the germline ends. The CDR3 is 14 residues long. The germline CDR1 and CDR2 sequences are DFQATT and SNEGSKA (reference sequence). The CDR3 nucleotides read TGCAGTGCTCAAGAGGGGGGGGCTAAAAACATTCAGTACTTC. Its translation is CSAQEGGAKNIQYF.

V is TRBV20-1 and J is TRBJ1-6, with D possibly being TRBD1 (6 bases). Deletions cut 0 bases from V and 6 bases from J, with 6 bases between. CDR3 length equals 13 residues. The germline CDR1 and CDR2 sequences are DFQATT and SNEGSKA (reference sequence). This CDR3 is CSAREDSNSPLHF. For the CDR3, the DNA is TGCAGTGCTAGAGAGGACAGTAATTCACCCCTCCACTTT.

The V call is TRBV6-5, the J call TRBJ2-5, with D possibly TRBD2 on 5 matching bases. The CDR3 runs 15 residues. Germline V lookup: CDR1 MNHEY, CDR2 SVGAGI. With 2 bases removed from V and 5 bases from J, the gap between germline ends came to 15 bases. CDR3 in DNA: TGTGCCAGCAGTTACGGCTCGGGATCAGTCGAGACCCAGTACTTC. It encodes CASSYGSGSVETQYF.

V and J are TRBV27 and TRBJ2-7; D gene unclear. Germline V gene lookup returns CDR1 MNHEY and CDR2 SMNVEV (reference sequence). CDR3 size: 13 residues. V was cut by 5 bases and J by 5 bases, with 13 bases left in between. The CDR3 reads CASSPRAIHEQYF. The CDR3 DNA sequence: TGTGCCAGCAGTCCCCGGGCCATACACGAGCAGTACTTC.

In its sample, this clonotype was seen a few times. The J gene is TRBJ1-5, the V gene TRBV6-1, with TRBD1 identical over 7 bases. This CDR3 contains 15 residues. CDR1 is MNHNS and CDR2 is SASEGT in the germline V gene. Losses at the gene ends were 4 bases for V and 0 bases for J; bases not matched to a gene: 3. The CDR3 nucleotides are TGTGCCAGCAGTGGACAGGGTTATAGCAATCAGCCCCAGCATTTT. Amino acids: CASSGQGYSNQPQHF.

In this sample, this clonotype turned up a few times. The V gene is TRBV7-2, the J gene TRBJ2-7; D possibly corresponds to TRBD2 (5 bases). Per germline, CDR1 SGHTA and CDR2 FQGNSA. V lost 0 bases, J lost 4 bases, and 7 bases lay in between. CDR3 length equals 13 residues. CDR3 sequence reads: CASSLAGEYEQYF. The CDR3 DNA is TGTGCCAGCAGCTTAGCGGGAGAGTACGAGCAGTACTTC.

This clonotype came up many times. In nucleotides, the CDR3 is TGTGCCAGCAGCATCTTTAGCTCCGGGGAGCTGTTTTTT. The encoded protein is CASSIFSSGELFF. The chain carries TRBV7-9 and TRBJ2-2; D not certain. Germline lookup yields CDR1 SEHNR and CDR2 FQNEAQ (reference sequence). Trimming removed 5 bases from V and 6 bases from J, with 10 bases in between. The CDR3 contains 13 residues.

This clonotype was seen only a few times. The V and J genes are TRBV7-3 and TRBJ2-1; 12 nucleotides match TRBD2. J lost 7 bases, V lost 4 bases, and 5 bases had no gene match. This CDR3 has 15 amino acids. Looked up from germline, CDR1 is SGHTA and CDR2 is FQGTGA. CDR3 amino acids: CASSSRLAGANEQFF. In nucleotides, the CDR3 is TGTGCCAGCAGCTCACGACTAGCGGGAGCAAATGAGCAGTTCTTC. Complete variable domain (other parts from reference TRBV7-3 and TRBJ2-1): GAGVSQTPSNKVTEKGKYVELRCDPISGHTALYWYRQSLGQGPEFLIYFQGTGAADDSGLPNDRFFAVRPEGSVSTLKIQRTERGDSAVYLCASSSRLAGANEQFFGPGTRLTVL.

This clonotype was observed a handful of times. The rearrangement joins TRBV11-2 to TRBJ2-2, with 8 nucleotides matching TRBD1. CDR3 length: 15 residues. Germline assignment: CDR1 SGHAT and CDR2 FQNNGV. J gave up 4 bases and V 4 bases, and 5 bases lay outside the gene matches. CDR3 in DNA: TGTGCCAGCAGCTCCCGGACAGGGAGCACCGGGGAGCTGTTTTTT. Encoded protein: CASSSRTGSTGELFF.

This clonotype appeared many times. V and J are TRBV29-1 and TRBJ2-7, with 8 bases that match TRBD1. Per the germline V gene, CDR1 is SQVTM and CDR2 is ANQGSEA. The CDR3 loop spans 15 amino acids. The junction had 11 bases not matched to a gene; V was cut back by 3 bases and J by 4 bases. CDR3 loop: CSVETGDSAGYEQYF. The CDR3 DNA is TGCAGCGTTGAGACAGGGGACTCAGCAGGGTACGAGCAGTACTTC.

This clonotype appeared many times. This sequence joins TRBV29-1 and TRBJ2-5; 8 bases are shared with TRBD1. This CDR3 spans 14 amino acids. V shed 4 bases, J shed 2 bases, and the junction held 6 bases outside the gene matches. Germline V gene lookup returns CDR1 SQVTM and CDR2 ANQGSEA. CDR3 amino acids: CSVGGGQGQETQYF. In DNA form, the CDR3 reads TGCAGCGTTGGAGGCGGACAGGGACAAGAGACCCAGTACTTC. The whole variable domain, remainder taken from reference TRBV29-1 and TRBJ2-5, is SAVISQKPSRDICQRGTSLTIQCQVDSQVTMMFWYRQQPGQSLTLIATANQGSEATYESGFVIDKFPISRPNLTFSTLTVSNMSPEDSSIYLCSVGGGQGQETQYFGPGTRLLVL.